This T cell receptor beta chain was profiled in a study of cytomegalovirus exposure and HLA in healthy donors. Study conclusions and caveats: Trimming of TCR beta V- and J-genes showed a link, identified in a later analysis, to a missense DCLRE1C variant.

PCR primers comprised 60 Vbeta and 13 Jbeta primers. This table comes from immunoSEQ multiplex PCR, and its TCRdb copy is limited to in-frame clones, with some not included. This repertoire shows some 70,000 clones, approximately 84% found once; its top ten account for roughly 2.3%. The CDR3 contains 15 residues. Germline V gene sequence: CDR1 SGHRS, CDR2 YFSETQ. V dropped 7 bases and J dropped 0 bases, with 15 bases sitting between them. With regard to this clone: Its antigen is undetermined.

The specimen sequenced was PBMCs. The sequence came from a woman aged 50 to 65 in good health and CMV-seronegative. The V and J genes are TRBV5-1 and TRBJ2-3; TRBD1 is a possible D gene (5 bases). The CDR3 region is CASGWGRPSTDTQYF. In nucleotides, the CDR3 is TGCGCCAGCGGATGGGGCAGGCCGAGCACAGATACGCAGTATTTT.